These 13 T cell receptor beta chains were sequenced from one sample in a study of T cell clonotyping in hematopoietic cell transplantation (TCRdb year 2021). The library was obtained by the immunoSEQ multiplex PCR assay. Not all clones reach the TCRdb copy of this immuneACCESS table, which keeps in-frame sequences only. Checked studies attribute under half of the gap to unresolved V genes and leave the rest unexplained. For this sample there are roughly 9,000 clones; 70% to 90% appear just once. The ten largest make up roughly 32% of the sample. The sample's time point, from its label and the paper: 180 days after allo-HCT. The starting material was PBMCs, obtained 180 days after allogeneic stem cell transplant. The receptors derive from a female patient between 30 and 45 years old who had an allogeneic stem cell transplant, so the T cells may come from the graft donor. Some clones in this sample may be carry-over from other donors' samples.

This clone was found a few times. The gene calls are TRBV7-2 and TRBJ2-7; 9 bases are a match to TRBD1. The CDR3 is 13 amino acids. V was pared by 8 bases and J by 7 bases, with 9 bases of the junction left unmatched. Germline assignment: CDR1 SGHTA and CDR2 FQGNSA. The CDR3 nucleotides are TGTGCCAGCCACCGGGACAGGGAAGGAGAGCAGTACTTC. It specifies CASHRDREGEQYF.

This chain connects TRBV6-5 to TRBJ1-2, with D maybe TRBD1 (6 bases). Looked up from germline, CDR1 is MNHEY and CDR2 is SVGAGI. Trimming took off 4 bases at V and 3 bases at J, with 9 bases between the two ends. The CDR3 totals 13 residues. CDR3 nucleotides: TGTGCCAGCAGTTTACACAGGGACTATGGCTACACCTTC. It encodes CASSLHRDYGYTF.

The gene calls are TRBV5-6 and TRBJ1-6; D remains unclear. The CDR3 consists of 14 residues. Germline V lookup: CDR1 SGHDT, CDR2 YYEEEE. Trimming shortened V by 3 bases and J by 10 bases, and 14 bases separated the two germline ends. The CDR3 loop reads CASSSRAVGSPLHF. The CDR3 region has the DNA TGTGCCAGCAGCTCCCGTGCTGTTGGGTCACCCCTCCACTTT.

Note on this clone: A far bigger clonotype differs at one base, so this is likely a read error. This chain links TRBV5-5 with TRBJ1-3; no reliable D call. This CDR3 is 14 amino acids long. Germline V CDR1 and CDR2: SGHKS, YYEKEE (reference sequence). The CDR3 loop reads CASSQGDSGNTIYF. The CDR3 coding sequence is TGCGCCAGCAGCCAAGGTGACTCTGGAAACACCATATATTTT.

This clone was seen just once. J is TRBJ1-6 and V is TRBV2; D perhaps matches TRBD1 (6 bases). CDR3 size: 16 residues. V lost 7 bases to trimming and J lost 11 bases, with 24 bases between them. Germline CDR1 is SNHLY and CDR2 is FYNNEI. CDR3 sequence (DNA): TGTGCCAGCACTAAACCCGGGACAACCCGGTGGACACCCCTCCACTTT. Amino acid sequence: CASTKPGTTRWTPLHF.

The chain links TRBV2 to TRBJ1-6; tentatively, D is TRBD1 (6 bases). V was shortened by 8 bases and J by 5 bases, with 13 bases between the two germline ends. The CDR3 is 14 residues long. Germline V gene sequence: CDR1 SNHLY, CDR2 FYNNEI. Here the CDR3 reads CASGGQFNNSPLHF. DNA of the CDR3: TGTGCCAGCGGAGGACAGTTCAATAATTCACCCCTCCACTTT.

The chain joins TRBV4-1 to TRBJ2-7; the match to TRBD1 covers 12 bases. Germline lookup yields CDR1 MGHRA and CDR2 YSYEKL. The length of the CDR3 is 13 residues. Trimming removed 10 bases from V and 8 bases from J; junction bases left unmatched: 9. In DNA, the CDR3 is TGCGCCACCAACCGGGACAGGGGGCGTAAGCAGTACTTC. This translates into CATNRDRGRKQYF.

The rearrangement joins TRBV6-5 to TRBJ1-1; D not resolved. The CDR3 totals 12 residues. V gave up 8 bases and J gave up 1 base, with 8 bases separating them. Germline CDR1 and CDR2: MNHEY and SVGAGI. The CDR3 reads CASHRENTEAFF. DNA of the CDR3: TGTGCCAGCCACCGTGAGAACACTGAAGCTTTCTTT.

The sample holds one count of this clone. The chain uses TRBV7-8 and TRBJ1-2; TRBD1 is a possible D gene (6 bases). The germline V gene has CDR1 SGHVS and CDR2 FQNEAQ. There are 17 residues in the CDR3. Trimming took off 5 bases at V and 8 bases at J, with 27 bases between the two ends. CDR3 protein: CASSPHPPGTPKGGYTF. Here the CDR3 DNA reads TGTGCCAGCAGCCCACACCCTCCCGGGACACCTAAAGGGGGCTACACCTTC.

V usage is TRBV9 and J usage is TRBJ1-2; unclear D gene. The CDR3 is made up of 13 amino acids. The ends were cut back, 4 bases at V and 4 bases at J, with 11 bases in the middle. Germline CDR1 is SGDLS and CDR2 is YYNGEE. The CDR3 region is CASSPGLPYGYTF. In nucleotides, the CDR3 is TGTGCCAGCAGCCCTGGACTGCCCTATGGCTACACCTTC.

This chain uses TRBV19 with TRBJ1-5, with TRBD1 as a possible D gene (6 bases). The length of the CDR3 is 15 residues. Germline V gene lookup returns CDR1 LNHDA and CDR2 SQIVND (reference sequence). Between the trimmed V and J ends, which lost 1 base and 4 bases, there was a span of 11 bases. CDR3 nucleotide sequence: TGTGCCAGTAGTATAGTAGGGACACCTAATCAGCCCCAGCATTTT. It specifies CASSIVGTPNQPQHF.

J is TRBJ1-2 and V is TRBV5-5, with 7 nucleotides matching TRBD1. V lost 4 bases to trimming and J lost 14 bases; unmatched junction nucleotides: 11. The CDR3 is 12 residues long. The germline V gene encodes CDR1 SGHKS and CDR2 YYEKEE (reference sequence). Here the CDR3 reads CASSPGQASGTF. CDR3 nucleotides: TGTGCCAGCAGCCCAGGACAGGCGTCGGGGACCTTC.

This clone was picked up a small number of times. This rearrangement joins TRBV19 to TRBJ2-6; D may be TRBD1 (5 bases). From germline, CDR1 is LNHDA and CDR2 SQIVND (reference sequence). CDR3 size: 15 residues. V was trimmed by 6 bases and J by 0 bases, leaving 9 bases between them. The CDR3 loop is CASSKDISGANVLTF. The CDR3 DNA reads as TGTGCCAGTAGCAAGGACATCTCTGGGGCCAACGTCCTGACTTTC.